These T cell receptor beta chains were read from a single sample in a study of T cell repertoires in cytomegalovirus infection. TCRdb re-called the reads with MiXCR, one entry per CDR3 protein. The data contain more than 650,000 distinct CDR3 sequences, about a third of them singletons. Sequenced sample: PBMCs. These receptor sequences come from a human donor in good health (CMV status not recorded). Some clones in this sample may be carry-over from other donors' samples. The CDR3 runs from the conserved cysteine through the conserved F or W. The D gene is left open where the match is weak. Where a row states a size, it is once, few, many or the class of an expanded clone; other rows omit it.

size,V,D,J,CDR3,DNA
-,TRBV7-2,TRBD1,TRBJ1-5,CASSSPGQGYQPQHF,TGTGCCAGCAGCTCCCCGGGACAGGGATATCAGCCCCAGCATTTT
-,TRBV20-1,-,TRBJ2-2,CSASESAPGRTGELFF,TGCAGTGCTAGTGAATCCGCACCTGGGCGTACCGGGGAGCTGTTTTTT
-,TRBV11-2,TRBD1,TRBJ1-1,CASSLAGQGLLRTEAFF,TGTGCCAGCAGCTTAGCGGGACAGGGGTTATTAAGGACTGAAGCTTTCTTT
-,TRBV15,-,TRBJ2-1,CATSRDSKRSRAQYNEQFF,TGTGCCACCAGCAGAGATTCTAAACGGAGCCGGGCCCAATACAATGAGCAGTTCTTC
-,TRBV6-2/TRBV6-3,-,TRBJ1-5,CASTDWGAHQPQHF,TGTGCCAGCACCGACTGGGGGGCCCATCAGCCCCAGCATTTT
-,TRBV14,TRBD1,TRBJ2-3,CASSQGQGVTATQYF,TGTGCCAGCAGCCAGGGACAGGGGGTGACGGCTACGCAGTATTTT
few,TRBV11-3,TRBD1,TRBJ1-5,CASSCEQGYNQPQHF,TGTGCCAGCAGCTGTGAACAGGGGTACAATCAGCCCCAGCATTTT
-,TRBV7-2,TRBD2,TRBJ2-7,CAISLGGLAAYEQYF,TGTGCCATCAGCTTAGGGGGACTAGCAGCATACGAGCAGTACTTC
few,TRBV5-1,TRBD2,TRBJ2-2,CASSLSTSGAGELFF,TGCGCCAGCAGCTTGTCGACTAGCGGGGCCGGGGAGCTGTTTTTT
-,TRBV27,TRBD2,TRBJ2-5,CASSGRGTIGESETQYF,TGTGCCAGCAGCGGGAGGGGTACTATTGGGGAATCAGAGACCCAGTACTTC
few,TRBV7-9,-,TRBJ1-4,CASSEDSRTNEKLFF,TGTGCCAGCAGCGAGGACAGTCGAACTAATGAAAAACTGTTTTTT
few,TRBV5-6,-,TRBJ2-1,CASSLGTPKGTYNEQFF,TGTGCCAGCAGCTTGGGTACCCCCAAAGGAACCTACAATGAGCAGTTCTTC
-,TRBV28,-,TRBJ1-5,CASRYTPGGFSNQPQHF,TGTGCCAGCAGATACACACCCGGGGGCTTTAGCAATCAGCCCCAGCATTTT
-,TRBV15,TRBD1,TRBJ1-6,CATSSGTGDNSPLHF,TGTGCCACGTCATCCGGGACAGGTGATAATTCACCCCTCCACTTT
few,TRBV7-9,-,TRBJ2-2,CASSLTEGSTGELFF,TGTGCCAGCAGCTTAACGGAGGGGTCCACCGGGGAGCTGTTTTTT
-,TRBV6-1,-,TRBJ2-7,CASTDPGTGGGAYEQYF,TGTGCCAGCACCGACCCCGGGACGGGCGGGGGCGCCTACGAGCAGTACTTC